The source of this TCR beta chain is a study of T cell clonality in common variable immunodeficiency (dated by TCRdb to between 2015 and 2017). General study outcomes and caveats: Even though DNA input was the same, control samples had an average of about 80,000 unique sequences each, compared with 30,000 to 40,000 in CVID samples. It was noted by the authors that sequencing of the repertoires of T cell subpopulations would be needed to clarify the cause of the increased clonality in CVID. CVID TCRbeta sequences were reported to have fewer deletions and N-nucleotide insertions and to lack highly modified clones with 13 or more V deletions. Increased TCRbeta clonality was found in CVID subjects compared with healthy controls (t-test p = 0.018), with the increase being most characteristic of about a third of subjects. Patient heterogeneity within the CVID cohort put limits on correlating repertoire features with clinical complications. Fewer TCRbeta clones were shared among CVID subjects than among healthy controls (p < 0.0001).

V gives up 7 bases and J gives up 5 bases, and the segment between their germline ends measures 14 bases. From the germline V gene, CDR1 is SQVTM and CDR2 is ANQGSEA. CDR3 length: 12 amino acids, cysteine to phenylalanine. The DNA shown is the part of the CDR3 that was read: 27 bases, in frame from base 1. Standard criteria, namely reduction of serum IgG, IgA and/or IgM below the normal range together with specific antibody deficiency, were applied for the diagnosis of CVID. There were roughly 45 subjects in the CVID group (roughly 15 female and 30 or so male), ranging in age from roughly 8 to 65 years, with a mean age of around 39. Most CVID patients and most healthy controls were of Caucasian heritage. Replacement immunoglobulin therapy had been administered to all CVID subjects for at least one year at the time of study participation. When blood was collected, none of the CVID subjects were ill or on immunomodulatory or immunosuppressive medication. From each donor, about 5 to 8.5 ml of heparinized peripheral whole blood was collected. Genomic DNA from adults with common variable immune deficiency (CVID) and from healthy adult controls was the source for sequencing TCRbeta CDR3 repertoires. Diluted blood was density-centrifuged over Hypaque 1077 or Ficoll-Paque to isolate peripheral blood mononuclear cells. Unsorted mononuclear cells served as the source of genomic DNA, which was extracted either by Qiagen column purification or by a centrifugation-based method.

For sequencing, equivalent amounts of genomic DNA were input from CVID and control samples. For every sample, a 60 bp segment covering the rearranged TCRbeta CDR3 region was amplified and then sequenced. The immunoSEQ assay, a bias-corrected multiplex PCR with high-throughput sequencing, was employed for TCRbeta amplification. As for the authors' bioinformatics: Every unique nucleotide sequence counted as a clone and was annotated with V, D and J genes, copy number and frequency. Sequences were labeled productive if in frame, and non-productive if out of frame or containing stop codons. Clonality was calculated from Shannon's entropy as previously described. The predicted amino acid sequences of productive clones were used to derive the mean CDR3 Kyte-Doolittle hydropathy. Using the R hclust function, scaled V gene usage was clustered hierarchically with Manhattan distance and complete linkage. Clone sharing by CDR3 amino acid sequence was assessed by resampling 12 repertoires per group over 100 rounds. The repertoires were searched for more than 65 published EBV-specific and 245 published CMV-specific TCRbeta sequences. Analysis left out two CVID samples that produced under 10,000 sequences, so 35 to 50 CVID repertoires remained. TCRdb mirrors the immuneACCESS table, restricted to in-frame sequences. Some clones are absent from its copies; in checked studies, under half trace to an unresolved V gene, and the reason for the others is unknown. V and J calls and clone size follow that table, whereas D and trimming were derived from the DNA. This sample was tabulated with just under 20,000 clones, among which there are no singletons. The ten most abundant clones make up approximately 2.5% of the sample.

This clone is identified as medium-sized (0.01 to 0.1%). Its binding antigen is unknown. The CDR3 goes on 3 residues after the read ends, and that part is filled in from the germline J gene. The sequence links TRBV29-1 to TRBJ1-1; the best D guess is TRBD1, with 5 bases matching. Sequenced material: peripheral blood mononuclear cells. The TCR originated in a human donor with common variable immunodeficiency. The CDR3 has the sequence CSGSWGGTEAFF. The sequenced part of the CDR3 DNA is TGCAGCGGCAGTTGGGGGGGAACTGAA.